This T cell receptor (beta chain) was captured by sequencing in a study of T cell repertoires in cytomegalovirus infection. Study as a whole: Public TCR beta signatures provided an indication of both CMV infection and a matching HLA type.

From the reads, TCRdb called clonotypes with MiXCR, one entry per CDR3 protein. In the table there are roughly 280,000 distinct CDR3 sequences, 22% of which are singletons. Findings and caveats of the study: Individuals carrying CMV plus the relevant HLA were identified by cumulative frequency of public TCR beta families. Dominating the ex vivo response were HLA-C-restricted CMV-specific TCR beta clonotypes.

Worth noting for this clonotype: Its antigen remains unknown.

The source of this sequence is a human donor in good health (CMV status not recorded). Some clones in this sample may be carry-over from other donors' samples. Sample: cultured PBMCs, taken from culture after CMV antigen stimulation.

CDR3 nucleotide sequence: TGTGCCAGCAGTTTACTAGCGGGGCCCCTGCAAGAGACCCAGTACTTC. This encodes CASSLLAGPLQETQYF. This chain links TRBV12-3 or TRBV12-4 with TRBJ2-5; 9 bases match TRBD2. Unmatched junction bases numbered 6, after V lost 2 bases and J lost 2 bases. The CDR3 covers 16 residues.